The entry below describes one TCR beta chain. The CDR3 sequence is 11 residues long. Trimming took 6 bases from V and 8 from J, leaving 10 bases between them. The data were taken from a study of blood T cell repertoires in COVID-19. Study context: Sites across the United States, Italy and Spain contributed samples from acute and convalescent COVID-19.

Data came from immunoSEQ multiplex PCR; TCRdb stores just in-frame clones and leaves some out. The repertoire holds about 160,000 clones, with over 75% as singletons. Sequencing was done on a sample of peripheral blood. The sequence came from a man aged 18 to 30 with COVID-19, enrolled during active disease. The chain joins TRBV12-3 or TRBV12-4 to TRBJ1-2, with unresolved D. The CDR3 DNA reads as TGTGCCAGCAGGGAGGCTCGCGGCTACACCTTC. Translation gives CASREARGYTF.